A single sample gave rise to the 14 T cell receptor beta chains below, sequenced in a study of OX40 agonist ivuxolimab in advanced cancers. Preparation of the library involved the immunoSEQ multiplex PCR assay. TCRdb took over this immuneACCESS table, retaining in-frame rearrangements with V and J assigned. Such tables are incomplete; in checked studies, under half of the missing clones stem from an unresolved V gene, and the remainder is unexplained. Within this sample are roughly 62,000 clones, with 80% to 90% of them counted one time only. 0.85% to 0.95% of the sample lies in the top ten. This specimen was CD4+ or CD8+ T cells sorted from blood, taken in a trial of the OX40 agonist ivuxolimab. The receptors come from an adult with an advanced solid tumor such as melanoma, head and neck, liver or kidney cancer.

The chain couples TRBV28 to TRBJ1-4; TRBD1 aligns across 12 bases. Germline assignment: CDR1 MDHEN and CDR2 SYDVKM. After removal of 3 bases from V and 3 bases from J, the junction contained 5 bases not matched to a gene. This CDR3 region has 17 residues. The CDR3 spells CASSLGQGAYANEKLFF. DNA of the CDR3: TGTGCCAGCAGTTTGGGACAGGGGGCTTATGCTAATGAAAAACTGTTTTTT.

This chain's CDR3 is CASSEELYTDTQYF. CDR3 nucleotides: TGCGCCAGCAGTGAGGAGTTATACACAGATACGCAGTATTTT. The chain carries TRBV10-1 and TRBJ2-3, with D uncertain. The CDR3 is 14 amino acids. V shed 2 bases and J shed 2 bases, with 8 bases lying between them. Germline loops: CDR1 WNHNN, CDR2 SYGVQD (reference sequence).

The chain carries TRBV7-2 and TRBJ2-1; tentatively, D is TRBD2 (6 bases). V was trimmed by 1 base and J by 2 bases, leaving 9 bases between them. Looked up from germline, CDR1 is SGHTA and CDR2 is FQGNSA. The CDR3 loop spans 15 amino acids. This chain's CDR3 is CASSLVAGTYNEQFF. The CDR3 region has the DNA TGTGCCAGCAGCTTAGTGGCGGGGACCTACAATGAGCAGTTCTTC.

The chain is built from TRBV15 and TRBJ1-5, with TRBD1 as a possible D gene (5 bases). The CDR3 is made up of 16 amino acids. V was clipped by 0 bases and J by 8 bases, with 17 bases between them. Germline V gene sequence: CDR1 LNHNV, CDR2 YYDKDF (reference sequence). DNA of the CDR3: TGTGCCACCAGCAGAGAATCTCCGGGGGGTGTGGAGCCCCAGCATTTT. Protein: CATSRESPGGVEPQHF.

The rearrangement uses TRBV7-3 and TRBJ2-3, with TRBD1 matching over 7 bases. Germline V CDR1 and CDR2: SGHTA, FQGTGA. CDR3 length: 15 amino acids. The trim removed 2 bases at V and 2 bases at J, leaving 4 bases unmatched. Here the CDR3 DNA reads TGTGCCAGCAGCTTATTGGGACAGAACACAGATACGCAGTATTTT. Translated: CASSLLGQNTDTQYF.

This chain joins TRBV30 and TRBJ2-5; the match to TRBD2 covers 7 bases. Looked up from germline, CDR1 is GTSNPN and CDR2 is SVGIG (reference sequence). The CDR3 is 10 amino acids. Losses at the gene ends were 5 bases for V and 7 bases for J; bases not matched to a gene: 1. For the CDR3, the DNA is TGTGCCTGGGGCGGGGGGACCCAGTACTTC. The encoded protein is CAWGGGTQYF. Supplemented by reference TRBV30 and TRBJ2-5, the full variable domain reads SQTIHQWPATLVQPVGSPLSLECTVEGTSNPNLYWYRQAAGRGLQLLFYSVGIGQISSEVPQNLSASRPQDRQFILSSKKLLLSDSGFYLCAWGGGTQYFGPGTRLLVL.

Here the CDR3 DNA reads TGTGCCATCAGAAGACAGCACGGCACAGATACGCAGTATTTT. This gives the protein CAIRRQHGTDTQYF. The V gene is TRBV10-3, the J gene TRBJ2-3; maybe TRBD1 (5 bases). With 6 bases removed from V and 1 base from J, the gap between germline ends came to 11 bases. The CDR3 runs to 14 residues. Germline-derived CDR1 and CDR2 are ENHRY and SYGVKD.

The chain combines TRBV2 with TRBJ2-2, with TRBD1 matching 9 bases. This CDR3 is 15 amino acids long. With V trimmed by 8 bases and J by 2 bases, 6 bases remained unmatched. The V gene's germline CDR1 is SNHLY and CDR2 FYNNEI. CDR3 DNA: TGTGCCAGCGTTTGGGGACAGGGTAACACCGGGGAGCTGTTTTTT. This encodes CASVWGQGNTGELFF.

The chain has TRBV28 and TRBJ1-2; 7 bases agree with TRBD1. V lost 7 bases and J lost 0; bases outside the gene matches: 11. The CDR3 runs to 16 residues. The germline V gene encodes CDR1 MDHEN and CDR2 SYDVKM. The CDR3 loop reads CASTVKPGGANYGYTF. CDR3 coding DNA: TGTGCCAGCACTGTGAAACCAGGGGGTGCTAACTATGGCTACACCTTC.

The chain joins TRBV6-1 to TRBJ1-6; 7 nucleotides align to TRBD1. Germline V gene sequence: CDR1 MNHNS, CDR2 SASEGT. The CDR3 extends over 14 amino acids. With 6 bases clipped from V and 6 bases from J, the junction kept 5 bases outside the gene matches. This CDR3 is CASRGQEFNSPLHF. The DNA for the CDR3 is TGTGCCAGCAGAGGACAGGAATTTAATTCACCCCTCCACTTT.

The V and J genes are TRBV10-2 and TRBJ2-1, with a weak D call TRBD1 (6 bases). The CDR3 has 12 residues. V was cut by 6 bases and J by 7 bases, with 10 bases left in between. The V gene's germline CDR1 is WSHSY and CDR2 SAAADI. CDR3 amino acids: CASREGQNEQFF. CDR3 nucleotide sequence: TGCGCCAGCAGAGAGGGACAAAATGAGCAGTTCTTC.

The chain is built from TRBV7-6 and TRBJ2-5; TRBD2 matches at 10 bases. This CDR3 comprises 15 residues. Germline V lookup: CDR1 SGHVS, CDR2 FNYEAQ. V was pared by 6 bases and J by 4 bases, with 8 bases of the junction left unmatched. As DNA, the CDR3 is TGTGCCAGCAGAGCACTAGCGGGGAGGGCAGAGACCCAGTACTTC. Encoded protein: CASRALAGRAETQYF.

V and J are TRBV5-1 and TRBJ1-4; D is uncertain. In germline, CDR1 is SGHRS, CDR2 YFSETQ. This CDR3 region has 15 residues. V was shortened by 4 bases and J by 0 bases, with 10 bases between the two germline ends. The chain's CDR3 is CASSAYTSTNEKLFF. Here the CDR3 DNA reads TGCGCCAGCAGCGCCTATACCTCAACTAATGAAAAACTGTTTTTT. The whole variable domain, filled in from reference TRBV5-1 and TRBJ1-4, reads KAGVTQTPRYLIKTRGQQVTLSCSPISGHRSVSWYQQTPGQGLQFLFEYFSETQRNKGNFPGRFSGRQFSNSRSEMNVSTLELGDSALYLCASSAYTSTNEKLFFGSGTQLSVL.

This clone was recorded only once. This chain links TRBV7-2 with TRBJ2-3; D possibly corresponds to TRBD1 (5 bases). Trimming pared 8 bases from V and 6 bases from J, leaving 21 bases between. The V gene's germline CDR1 is SGHTA and CDR2 FQGNSA. The CDR3 contains 15 residues. The CDR3 loop is CASLWRQSRMDTQYF. CDR3 nucleotide sequence: TGTGCCAGCCTCTGGAGACAGTCCAGGATGGATACGCAGTATTTT.